This T cell receptor (beta chain) was identified in a study of cytomegalovirus exposure and HLA in healthy donors. Study overall: Per a later analysis, the 666 first-cohort and over 90 validation repertoires shared one platform.

The protocol was immunoSEQ multiplex PCR, while the TCRdb copy is restricted to in-frame clones and leaves out a portion. The table shows about 79,000 clones, with approximately 93% occurring only once. About this clone itself: Its antigen is currently unknown.

Overall study results and limits: The classifier, whose performance was assessed in both the original and validation cohorts, reportedly diagnosed cytomegalovirus status with high specificity and sensitivity. Listed as cytomegalovirus-associated were 150 or so TCR beta chains.

The CDR3 runs to 15 residues. Sequenced input: PBMCs. This rearrangement joins TRBV21-1 to TRBJ2-5; the DNA was not compared with TRBD2, the D call given in the table. TRBV21-1 constitutes a pseudogene. The clonotype comes from a woman aged 25 to 39 in good health and CMV-seronegative. The DNA for the CDR3 is TGTGCCAGCAGCAAAGTCACAGATCAAGAGGGAGGTGGGTACTTC. Encoded protein: CASSKVTDQEGGGYF.